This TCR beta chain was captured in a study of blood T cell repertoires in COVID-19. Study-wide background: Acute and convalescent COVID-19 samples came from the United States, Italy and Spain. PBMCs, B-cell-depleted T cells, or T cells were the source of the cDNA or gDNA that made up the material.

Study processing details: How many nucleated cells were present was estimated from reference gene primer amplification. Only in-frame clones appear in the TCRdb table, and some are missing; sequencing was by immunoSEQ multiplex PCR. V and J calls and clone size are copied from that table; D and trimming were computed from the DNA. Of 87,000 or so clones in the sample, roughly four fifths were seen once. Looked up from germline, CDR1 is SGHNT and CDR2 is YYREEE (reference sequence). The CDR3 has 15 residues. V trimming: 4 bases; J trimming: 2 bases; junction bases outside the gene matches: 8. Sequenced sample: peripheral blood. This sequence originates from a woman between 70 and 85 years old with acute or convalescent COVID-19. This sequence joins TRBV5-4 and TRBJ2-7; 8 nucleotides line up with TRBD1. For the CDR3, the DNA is TGTGCCAGCAGCCAAGGACAGGGTGTTACCTACGAGCAGTACTTC. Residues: CASSQGQGVTYEQYF.